The entry below gives a single TCR beta chain sequence along with its context. This clonotype was counted at least ten times. It has no known antigen specificity. No qualities accompany the bases; no much larger clone lies one base away. The time point label on this specimen signifies: persistent/refractory GD, antithyroid drugs over 5 years with positive TRAb. RNA was extracted from PBMCs in TRIzol for both TCR sequencing and RNA sequencing. Graves' disease was diagnosed according to American Thyroid Association guidelines. Patients were recruited from an endocrinology department in Xi'an, China. Each patient gave about 9.1 milliliters of peripheral blood, collected in an EDTA anticoagulant tube. PBMCs were isolated by Ficoll Paque Plus density gradient separation without further T cell sorting. An Agilent 2100 Bioanalyzer and agarose gel were used to check RNA quality, and a NanoDrop 2000 was used to measure RNA concentration.

These data originate in a study of regulatory T cells in long-lasting Graves disease (dated by TCRdb to about 2021). For the study in its entirety: To count as having persistent Graves' disease, a patient had to have received antithyroid drug treatment for over 5 years with TSH receptor autoantibodies remaining persistently positive. TCR sequencing covered approximately 13 persistent and some 20 newly diagnosed Graves' disease patients, some 33 samples in total. The study was conducted in China and was registered as a clinical trial. This study used TCR sequencing and RNA sequencing of peripheral blood to compare persistent Graves' disease patients against newly diagnosed Graves' disease patients. On average, persistent Graves' disease patients in the clinical cohort had been on antithyroid drugs for around ten years. Results and caveats for the whole study, not just this receptor: The study examined only peripheral blood because the primary lesion, thyroid tissue, could not be accessed. Persistent Graves' disease patients showed lower TCR Shannon entropy and fewer highly expanded clones than newly diagnosed patients, suggesting clonal expansion. The authors noted that the small sample size was a limitation that may lower accuracy. Patients with persistent disease shared more public clonotypes (about 2,700) than newly diagnosed patients did (approximately 990). Only the TCR beta chain was sequenced and analyzed.

Library preparation employed multiplex PCR. Sequencing took place on an Illumina HiSeq 4000. To build TCR beta libraries, CDR3 regions were amplified by Arm-PCR using iRepertoire HTBI primers. Gel purification was performed on PCR products prior to sequencing. For the original study's pipeline: A total of 62 TRBV and 14 TRBJ segments were identified across samples and were used for gene usage analysis of CDR3 amino acid clonotypes. Filtered high-quality paired reads were merged into contigs using COPE and FqMerger. BLAST was used to align contigs to the IMGT TRBV, TRBD and TRBJ reference genes, and CDR3 was defined following IMGT. Clonotypes above 0.1% frequency were classified as highly expanded clones. Shannon entropy served as the measure of repertoire diversity, while the Gini coefficient captured V-J evenness. A clonotype was considered public if more than one individual shared it. TCRdb's own reprocessing of the public reads used fastp at Q25 and MiXCR and kept productive beta chains. Merged by CDR3 protein, the rows form single entries marked with the most common genes and DNA. TCRdb's processing, not the study's, gives the V and J calls here. The sample table holds about 300,000 distinct CDR3 sequences, of which around a fifth were seen once. The ten largest clones capture just over 55% of the sample.

The TCR sequence derives from a female donor with Graves disease. This specimen consisted of peripheral blood mononuclear cells (PBMCs), obtained when the disease was refractory, from a patient treated with antithyroid drugs.

The CDR3 sequence is CATKDGTNTEAFF. The sequence in DNA is TGTGCCACCAAGGACGGTACGAACACTGAAGCTTTCTTT. The V and J genes are TRBV24-1 and TRBJ1-1; the D gene is unclear. From a lookup of the germline V gene, CDR1 and CDR2 are KGHDR and SFDVKD. V is clipped by 8 bases and J by 1 base, and the sequence between their germline boundaries is 10 bases long. The CDR3 runs 13 amino acids, cysteine and phenylalanine included. The read is trimmed to its CDR3 DNA, 39 bases read in frame from base 1.